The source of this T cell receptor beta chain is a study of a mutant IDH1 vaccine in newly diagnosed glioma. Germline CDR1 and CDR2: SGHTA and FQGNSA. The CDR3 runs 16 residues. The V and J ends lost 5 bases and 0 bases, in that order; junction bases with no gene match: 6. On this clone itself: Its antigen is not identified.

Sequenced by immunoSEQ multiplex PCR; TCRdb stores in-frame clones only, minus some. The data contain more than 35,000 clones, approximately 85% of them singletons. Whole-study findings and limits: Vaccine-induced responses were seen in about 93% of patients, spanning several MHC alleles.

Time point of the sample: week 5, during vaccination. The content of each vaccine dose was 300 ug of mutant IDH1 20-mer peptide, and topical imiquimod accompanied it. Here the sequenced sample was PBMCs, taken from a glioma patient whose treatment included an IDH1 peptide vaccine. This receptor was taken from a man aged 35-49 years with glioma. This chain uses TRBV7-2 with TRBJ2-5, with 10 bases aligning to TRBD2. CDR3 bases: TGTGCCAGCAGCCCACCGGGACTAGCGTACCAAGAGACCCAGTACTTC. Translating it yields CASSPPGLAYQETQYF.